These 12 T cell receptor beta chains share one sample of origin, sequenced in a study of blood T cell repertoires in COVID-19. Repertoires were generated with immunoSEQ multiplex PCR, while TCRdb's copy carries only in-frame clones and drops some. The sample carries tens of thousands of clones, 87% recorded once. The sequencing sample was made of peripheral blood. The receptors come from a man between 60 and 75 years old with acute or convalescent COVID-19.

The V and J genes are TRBV10-3 and TRBJ1-1; the match to TRBD1 covers 7 bases. CDR1 is ENHRY and CDR2 is SYGVKD in the germline V gene. J lost 3 bases, V lost 0 bases, and 1 base had no gene match. The CDR3 totals 14 residues. The CDR3 DNA follows: TGTGCCATCAGTGAGTCAACAGGGGACACTGAAGCTTTCTTT. Its translation: CAISESTGDTEAFF.

This clone was observed a few times. V and J are TRBV27 and TRBJ2-1; no clear D gene. V was clipped by 6 bases and J by 3 bases, with 3 bases between them. Looked up from germline, CDR1 is MNHEY and CDR2 is SMNVEV (reference sequence). The CDR3 covers 11 residues. The CDR3 region has the DNA TGTGCCAGCAGCAACTACAATGAGCAGTTCTTC. It specifies CASSNYNEQFF.

The chain recombines TRBV9 with TRBJ1-1; 8 bases map to TRBD1. After removal of 3 bases from V and 6 bases from J, the junction contained 7 bases not matched to a gene. Germline V gene sequence: CDR1 SGDLS, CDR2 YYNGEE. The CDR3 runs to 14 residues. CDR3 DNA: TGTGCCAGCAGCGCCGACAGGGGTTTCTCTGAAGCTTTCTTT. This sequence encodes CASSADRGFSEAFF. Supplemented by reference TRBV9 and TRBJ1-1, the full variable domain reads DSGVTQTPKHLITATGQRVTLRCSPRSGDLSVYWYQQSLDQGLQFLIQYYNGEERAKGNILERFSAQQFPDLHSELNLSSLELGDSALYFCASSADRGFSEAFFGQGTRLTVV.

This chain links TRBV6-2 or TRBV6-3 with TRBJ2-3, with D possibly being TRBD1 (6 bases). Germline CDR1 reads MNHEY; CDR2 reads SVGEGT. Between the trimmed V and J ends, which lost 5 bases and 3 bases, there was a span of 18 bases. This CDR3 spans 16 amino acids. This CDR3 is CASSNLGHPATDTQYF. CDR3 nucleotide sequence: TGTGCCAGCAGTAACCTGGGACATCCGGCAACAGATACGCAGTATTTT.

The chain employs TRBV14 and TRBJ1-1, with D perhaps TRBD1 (6 bases). This CDR3 is built from 15 residues. V lost 3 bases, J lost 1 base, and 12 bases lay in between. Germline CDR1 and CDR2: SGHDN and FVKESK. CDR3 in amino acids: CASSQLTGQNTEAFF. The DNA of the CDR3 is TGTGCCAGCAGCCAGTTGACAGGCCAGAACACTGAAGCTTTCTTT.

The chain carries TRBV19 and TRBJ1-2; maybe TRBD1 (5 bases). CDR3 length: 14 residues. V lost 5 bases and J 4 bases, leaving 14 bases between the germline ends. Looked up from germline, CDR1 is LNHDA and CDR2 is SQIVND (reference sequence). The CDR3 sequence: CASSSFGTLYGYTF. In nucleotides, the CDR3 is TGTGCCAGTAGTTCCTTCGGGACTCTCTATGGCTACACCTTC.

This rearrangement joins TRBV27 to TRBJ2-6; maybe TRBD1 (5 bases). The germline V and J ends were trimmed by 7 bases and 0 bases, with 16 bases remaining between them. The CDR3 runs 17 residues. Germline V gene data show CDR1 as MNHEY and CDR2 as SMNVEV (reference sequence). CDR3 DNA: TGTGCCAGCACGGAGTTTGACAGTCGCTCTGGGGCCAACGTCCTGACTTTC. Its protein is CASTEFDSRSGANVLTF.

The chain's CDR3 is CASSITGSYSPLHF. The CDR3 DNA is TGTGCCAGTAGTATCACAGGGTCCTATTCACCCCTCCACTTT. The V call is TRBV19, the J call TRBJ1-6; weak D call: TRBD1 (6 bases). The CDR3 loop spans 14 amino acids. CDR1 and CDR2 from the germline V gene are LNHDA and SQIVND (reference sequence). With 3 bases removed from V and 8 bases from J, the gap between germline ends came to 11 bases.

The chain carries TRBV6-2 or TRBV6-3 and TRBJ1-2, with 9 nucleotides matching TRBD1. CDR1 and CDR2 (germline): MNHEY, SVGEGT. This CDR3 is 12 amino acids long. V lost 6 bases and J lost 8; bases outside the gene matches: 4. The DNA for the CDR3 is TGTGCCAGCAGCCGGACAGGGGAAGGCTACACCTTC. Its translation: CASSRTGEGYTF.

The chain couples TRBV7-2 to TRBJ1-4; a possible D gene is TRBD1 (5 bases). Trimming removed 1 base at V and 8 bases at J, with 14 bases between. The CDR3 totals 15 residues. CDR1 is SGHTA and CDR2 is FQGNSA in the germline V gene. The CDR3 bases are TGTGCCAGCAGCTTAGGGGGACTTTCGAGCGAAAAACTGTTTTTT. Its translation is CASSLGGLSSEKLFF.

The chain joins TRBV5-1 to TRBJ1-2; TRBD1 matches at 10 bases. Trimming took 5 bases from V and 6 from J; bases not matched to a gene: 16. CDR1 and CDR2 from the germline V gene are SGHRS and YFSETQ. The CDR3 runs 17 residues. CDR3 loop: CASRPDRGLLSMDGYTF. CDR3 DNA sequence: TGCGCCAGCAGACCTGACAGGGGGCTCCTGTCGATGGATGGCTACACCTTC.

The gene calls are TRBV15 and TRBJ2-3; a possible D gene is TRBD1 (6 bases). Trimming took off 0 bases at V and 2 bases at J, with 12 bases between the two ends. This CDR3 has 16 residues. The germline gives CDR1 LNHNV, CDR2 YYDKDF (reference sequence). In nucleotides, the CDR3 is TGTGCCACCAGCAGAGAACCCACAGGGTTCACAGATACGCAGTATTTT. As protein: CATSREPTGFTDTQYF.